This TCR beta chain was observed in a study of CD8 T cells in Susac syndrome. Study-wide context: Patients with Susac syndrome were therapy-naive, treated with corticosteroids, or treated with intravenous immunoglobulin alone when blood was collected.

Trimming pared 4 bases from V and 0 bases from J, leaving 17 bases between. This CDR3 spans 17 amino acids. Findings and caveats of the study: Within Susac syndrome CD4+ T cell repertoires, clonal expansion was not evident. It was acknowledged in the study that its TCR sequencing and HLA analysis involved a relatively small number of individuals.

Negative isolation yielded CD8+ and CD4+ T cells; FACS enriched TEMRA cells. Of note for this clonotype: Its antigen is not identified.

With random hexamers, reverse transcription was performed on roughly 0.5 to 1 ug of RNA. From the immunoSEQ multiplex PCR reads, TCRdb called clonotypes with MiXCR, one entry per CDR3 protein. The sample includes around 180,000 distinct CDR3 sequences, approximately 94% of them seen just once. This TCR derives from a human donor with Susac syndrome. V usage is TRBV12-3 or TRBV12-4 and J usage is TRBJ2-3; either TRBD1 or TRBD2 may supply D (5 bases each). Material for sequencing was CD4+ T cells from PBMCs. Here the CDR3 reads CASSSFSPGLSTDTQYF. The CDR3 nucleotides are TGTGCCAGCAGTTCGTTCTCCCCGGGGCTTAGCACAGATACGCAGTATTTT.